The sequence of this T cell receptor (beta chain) was determined in a study of T cell changes during pregnancy in multiple sclerosis. The method was immunoSEQ multiplex PCR; TCRdb's version includes in-frame clones alone and lacks a portion of them. The table includes under 55,000 clones, 80% to 95% detected once. This clone was seen only once. Trimming pared 5 bases from V and 2 bases from J, leaving 16 bases between. The germline gives CDR1 LNHDA, CDR2 SQIVND (reference sequence). CDR3 size: 16 residues. This sequence joins TRBV19 and TRBJ1-5, with D perhaps matching TRBD1 (6 bases). Sample: CD4+ T cells from peripheral blood mononuclear cells, taken after pregnancy. This receptor was taken from a female donor in good health, enrolled as a control in a pregnancy study. The CDR3: CASSPSTGRGNQPQHF. DNA of the CDR3: TGTGCCAGTAGTCCCAGTACAGGGAGAGGCAATCAGCCCCAGCATTTT.